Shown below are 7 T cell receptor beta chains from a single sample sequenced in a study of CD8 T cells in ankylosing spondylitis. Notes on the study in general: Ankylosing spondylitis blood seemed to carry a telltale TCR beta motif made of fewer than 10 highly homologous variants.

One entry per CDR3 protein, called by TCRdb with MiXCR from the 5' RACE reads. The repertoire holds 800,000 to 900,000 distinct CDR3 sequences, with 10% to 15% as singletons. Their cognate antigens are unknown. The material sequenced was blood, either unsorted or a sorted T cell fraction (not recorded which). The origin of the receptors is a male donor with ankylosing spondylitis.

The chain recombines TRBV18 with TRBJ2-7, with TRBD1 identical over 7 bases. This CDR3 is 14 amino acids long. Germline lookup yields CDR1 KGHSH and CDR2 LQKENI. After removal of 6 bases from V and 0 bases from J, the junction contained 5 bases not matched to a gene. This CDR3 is CASSGTESSYEQYF. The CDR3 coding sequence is TGTGCCAGCTCCGGGACAGAGAGCTCCTACGAGCAGTACTTC.

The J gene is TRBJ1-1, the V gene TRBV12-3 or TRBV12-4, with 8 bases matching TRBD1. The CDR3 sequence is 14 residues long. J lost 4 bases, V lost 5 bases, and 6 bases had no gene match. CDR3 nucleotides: TGTGCCAGCAGTGTCGGACAGGGTTCCACTGAAGCTTTCTTT. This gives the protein CASSVGQGSTEAFF.

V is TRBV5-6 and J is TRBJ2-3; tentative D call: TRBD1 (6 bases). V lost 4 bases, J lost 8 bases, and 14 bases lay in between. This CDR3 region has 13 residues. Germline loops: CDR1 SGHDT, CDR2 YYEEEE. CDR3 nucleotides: TGTGCCAGCAGCCGGGGCAGGGGTGGTACGCAGTATTTT. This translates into CASSRGRGGTQYF.

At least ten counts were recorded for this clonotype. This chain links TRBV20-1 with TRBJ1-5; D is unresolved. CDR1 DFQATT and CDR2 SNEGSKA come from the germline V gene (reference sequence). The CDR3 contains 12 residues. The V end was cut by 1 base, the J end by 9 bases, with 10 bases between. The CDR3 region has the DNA TGCAGTGCTAGAGTTAACTCGGGGCCCCAGCATTTT. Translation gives CSARVNSGPQHF.

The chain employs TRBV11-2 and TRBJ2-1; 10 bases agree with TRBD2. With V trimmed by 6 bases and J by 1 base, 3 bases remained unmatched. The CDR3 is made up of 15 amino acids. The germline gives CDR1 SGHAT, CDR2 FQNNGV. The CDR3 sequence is CASRASGSSYNEQFF. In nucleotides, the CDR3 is TGTGCCAGCAGAGCTAGCGGGAGTTCCTACAATGAGCAGTTCTTC.

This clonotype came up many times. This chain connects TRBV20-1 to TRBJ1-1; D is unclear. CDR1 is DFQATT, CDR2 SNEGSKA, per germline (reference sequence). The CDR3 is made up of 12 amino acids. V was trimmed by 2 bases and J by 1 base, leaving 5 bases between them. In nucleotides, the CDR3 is TGCAGTGCTAGATCCAGGAACACTGAAGCTTTCTTT. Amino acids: CSARSRNTEAFF.

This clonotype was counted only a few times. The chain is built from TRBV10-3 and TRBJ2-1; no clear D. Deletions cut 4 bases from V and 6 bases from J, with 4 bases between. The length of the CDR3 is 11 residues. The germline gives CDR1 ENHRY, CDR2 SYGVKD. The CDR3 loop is CAISALNEQFF. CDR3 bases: TGTGCCATCAGTGCGCTCAATGAGCAGTTCTTC.